This T cell receptor (beta chain) is from a study of blood T cell repertoires in COVID-19. Method: immunoSEQ multiplex PCR; TCRdb's copy keeps in-frame clones and lacks some. This table holds 250,000 to 350,000 clones, 75% to 90% found once. What was sequenced was peripheral blood. The TCR sequence derives from a woman in her seventies with COVID-19, enrolled during active disease.

This chain's CDR3 is CASSLGQFRTDTQYF. The CDR3 DNA follows: TGTGCCAGCAGCTTAGGACAGTTTCGCACAGATACGCAGTATTTT. This sequence joins TRBV11-3 and TRBJ2-3, with D maybe TRBD1 (5 bases). CDR3 size: 15 residues. Trimming took off 1 base at V and 1 base at J, with 9 bases between the two ends. The germline gives CDR1 SGHNT, CDR2 YENEEA. The variable domain in full, completed from reference TRBV11-3 and TRBJ2-3, reads EAGVVQSPRYKIIEKKQPVAFWCNPISGHNTLYWYLQNLGQGPELLIRYENEEAVDDSQLPKDRFSAERLKGVDSTLKIQPAELGDSAVYLCASSLGQFRTDTQYFGPGTRLTVL.